Below, 20 T cell receptor beta chains from the same sample are listed, as sequenced in a study of shared clonotypes between healthy human individuals. Profiling relied on immunoSEQ multiplex PCR, and the TCRdb table lists in-frame clones only, not all of them. The table has about 770,000 clones, 55% to 80% seen once. The sample was memory CD4+ T cells sorted from blood. Subset indicated: CD45RA-negative fraction. These TCRs come from a woman in her twenties or thirties in good health.

This clone turned up a few times. This chain joins TRBV6-1 and TRBJ2-1; D gene uncertain. Trimming removed 8 bases at V and 5 bases at J, with 10 bases between. The germline V gene has CDR1 MNHNS and CDR2 SASEGT. The CDR3 runs 12 residues. The CDR3 nucleotides read TGTGCCAGCCTCATGAGTGACAATGAGCAGTTCTTC. Residues: CASLMSDNEQFF.

This clone showed up just once. The chain carries TRBV10-3 and TRBJ1-5, with 11 nucleotides matching TRBD1. Germline V gene sequence: CDR1 ENHRY, CDR2 SYGVKD. CDR3 length: 13 amino acids. The ends lost 10 bases at V and 7 bases at J; junction bases unmatched: 6. CDR3 amino acids: CATRTGGDQPQHF. CDR3 sequence (DNA): TGTGCCACCAGGACAGGGGGCGACCAGCCCCAGCATTTT.

The chain combines TRBV6-1 with TRBJ1-2, with TRBD1 matching 7 bases. Germline values: CDR1 MNHNS, CDR2 SASEGT. CDR3 length: 14 amino acids. V gave up 5 bases and J gave up 3 bases; unmatched junction bases: 6. The CDR3 loop reads CASSPGQNYYGYTF. In DNA form, the CDR3 reads TGTGCCAGCAGTCCGGGACAGAACTACTATGGCTACACCTTC.

A note on this clone: A read error is likely here: a far larger clone is one base away. The rearrangement uses TRBV4-2 and TRBJ2-3; weak D call: TRBD2 (6 bases). Trimming removed 3 bases at V and 14 bases at J, with 12 bases between. Germline V lookup: CDR1 LGHNA, CDR2 YNFKEQ. The CDR3 has 11 amino acids. In DNA form, the CDR3 reads TGTGCCAGCAGCCAGGGCGGGGTAAGGTATTTT. Its protein product is CASSQGGVRYF.

The sample holds a few counts of this clone. The chain joins TRBV28 to TRBJ2-4; D possibly corresponds to TRBD2 (6 bases). Germline V lookup: CDR1 MDHEN, CDR2 SYDVKM. The CDR3 has 15 amino acids. V was pared by 5 bases and J by 7 bases, with 18 bases between. The DNA for the CDR3 is TGTGCCAGCAGTCTTCCCTCATCAGGAGGGAACATTCAGTACTTC. This translates into CASSLPSSGGNIQYF.

The V call is TRBV7-2, the J call TRBJ2-1; D not certain. This CDR3 is 14 amino acids long. CDR1 and CDR2 from the germline V gene are SGHTA and FQGNSA. Between the trimmed V and J ends, which lost 5 bases and 6 bases, there was a span of 14 bases. Here the CDR3 reads CASSLDTPINEQFF. The CDR3 DNA reads as TGTGCCAGCAGCCTTGACACGCCAATCAATGAGCAGTTCTTC.

This clone was observed once. The J gene is TRBJ2-1, the V gene TRBV2; TRBD1 agrees at 7 bases. CDR1 SNHLY and CDR2 FYNNEI come from the germline V gene. CDR3 length equals 16 residues. V shed 6 bases and J 4 bases; nucleotides not matched to a gene: 12. Here the CDR3 reads CASSVRGLDLYNEQFF. In nucleotides, the CDR3 is TGTGCCAGCAGCGTAAGGGGGCTTGATCTATACAATGAGCAGTTCTTC.

This sequence joins TRBV2 and TRBJ1-1; D gene unclear. Looked up from germline, CDR1 is SNHLY and CDR2 is FYNNEI. Trimming took 7 bases from V and 3 from J, leaving 18 bases between them. This CDR3 has 15 residues. CDR3 nucleotides: TGTGCCAGCATCAAGATAGAGAGTAGGGACACTGAAGCTTTCTTT. It specifies CASIKIESRDTEAFF.

The rearrangement joins TRBV4-1 to TRBJ2-1; 8 bases line up with TRBD1. The CDR3 totals 17 residues. Germline CDR1 is MGHRA and CDR2 is YSYEKL. V lost 4 bases and J lost 7; bases outside the gene matches: 15. In nucleotides, the CDR3 is TGCGCCAGCAGCCGACACATGACAGGGGAAAGGGCAAATGAGCAGTTCTTC. This gives the protein CASSRHMTGERANEQFF.

The chain recombines TRBV6-5 with TRBJ2-5, with TRBD2 as a possible D gene (5 bases). V lost 5 bases and J 5 bases, leaving 12 bases between the germline ends. The CDR3 has 13 amino acids. Germline CDR1 reads MNHEY; CDR2 reads SVGAGI. CDR3 coding DNA: TGTGCCAGCAGTCTCTTTGGGGAGGAGACCCAGTACTTC. This sequence encodes CASSLFGEETQYF.

A remark on this clone: Other nucleotide sequences in the sample specify the same CDR3. V is TRBV7-2 and J is TRBJ2-3; D might be TRBD2 (5 bases). CDR3 size: 13 residues. Germline V gene lookup returns CDR1 SGHTA and CDR2 FQGNSA. Trimming removed 0 bases at V and 5 bases at J, with 6 bases between. The CDR3 DNA is TGTGCCAGCAGCTTAGCGGGAGTAGATACGCAGTATTTT. Protein product: CASSLAGVDTQYF.

The chain has TRBV10-1 and TRBJ1-1; D possibly corresponds to TRBD1 (6 bases). The V gene lost 0 bases and the J gene lost 9 bases, with 11 bases spanning the gap. Per germline, CDR1 WNHNN and CDR2 SYGVQD (reference sequence). The CDR3 is 13 residues long. The CDR3 is CASSESWGRQAFF. CDR3 bases: TGCGCCAGCAGTGAGTCCTGGGGGCGTCAAGCTTTCTTT.

The rearrangement links TRBV30 to TRBJ2-1; maybe TRBD1 (6 bases). The CDR3 runs 14 residues. CDR1 is GTSNPN, CDR2 SVGIG, per germline (reference sequence). V gave up 3 bases and J gave up 3 bases, with 12 bases separating them. CDR3 loop: CAWRTGQLYNEQFF. DNA of the CDR3: TGTGCCTGGAGAACTGGACAGCTCTACAATGAGCAGTTCTTC. The whole variable domain, filled in from reference TRBV30 and TRBJ2-1, reads SQTIHQWPATLVQPVGSPLSLECTVEGTSNPNLYWYRQAAGRGLQLLFYSVGIGQISSEVPQNLSASRPQDRQFILSSKKLLLSDSGFYLCAWRTGQLYNEQFFGPGTRLTVL.

The chain joins TRBV29-1 to TRBJ2-5, with TRBD1 matching over 9 bases. Germline V CDR1 and CDR2: SQVTM, ANQGSEA. The V gene end was trimmed by 8 bases and the J gene end by 5 bases; junction bases not matched to a gene: 12. The CDR3 length is 14 residues. CDR3 DNA sequence: TGCAGCCTTTCGGACAGGGGCATTCGGGAGACCCAGTACTTC. It specifies CSLSDRGIRETQYF.

This clone was found many times. This chain joins TRBV18 and TRBJ1-4; D unclear. Germline V CDR1 and CDR2: KGHSH, LQKENI. V lost 8 bases, J lost 8 bases, and 12 bases lay in between. The CDR3 spans 12 residues. The CDR3 sequence: CASRPGGEKLFF. The CDR3 nucleotides read TGTGCCAGCCGACCGGGCGGCGAAAAACTGTTTTTT.

The chain links TRBV27 to TRBJ2-7, with 10 bases that match TRBD2. CDR3 length: 15 amino acids. The germline CDR1 and CDR2 sequences are MNHEY and SMNVEV (reference sequence). V shed 6 bases and J 4 bases; nucleotides not matched to a gene: 9. The CDR3 sequence is CASSGLAGAQYEQYF. The DNA of the CDR3 is TGTGCCAGCAGCGGGCTAGCGGGAGCACAGTACGAGCAGTACTTC.

V gene TRBV27 combines with J gene TRBJ1-3; no clear D gene. The CDR3 covers 16 residues. Germline V CDR1 and CDR2: MNHEY, SMNVEV (reference sequence). V was clipped by 5 bases and J by 4 bases, with 18 bases between them. The CDR3 loop is CASSPVGRGWGNTIYF. CDR3 nucleotide sequence: TGTGCCAGCAGTCCAGTCGGCAGAGGGTGGGGAAACACCATATATTTT.

This clone was counted only a few times. The rearrangement links TRBV2 to TRBJ2-2; no definite D call. This CDR3 is built from 14 residues. Germline V gives CDR1 SNHLY, CDR2 FYNNEI. Trimming removed 6 bases at V and 3 bases at J, with 11 bases between. Here the CDR3 reads CASRPGLDTGELFF. Written as DNA, the CDR3 is TGTGCCAGCAGACCTGGTCTAGACACCGGGGAGCTGTTTTTT.

The V call is TRBV18, the J call TRBJ2-5, with D unclear. The CDR3 loop spans 14 amino acids. V was pared by 4 bases and J by 0 bases, with 9 bases between. Germline CDR1 KGHSH, CDR2 LQKENI. The CDR3 here is CASSRPGYQETQYF. In nucleotides, the CDR3 is TGTGCCAGCTCACGCCCAGGATACCAAGAGACCCAGTACTTC. Based on the CDR3 plus reference TRBV18 and TRBJ2-5, the full variable domain is NAGVMQNPRHLVRRRGQEARLRCSPMKGHSHVYWYRQLPEEGLKFMVYLQKENIIDESGMPKERFSAEFPKEGPSILRIQQVVRGDSAAYFCASSRPGYQETQYFGPGTRLLVL.

V and J are TRBV11-3 and TRBJ2-3, with D perhaps matching TRBD2 (6 bases). CDR1 is SGHNT and CDR2 is YENEEA in the germline V gene. The CDR3 is 16 amino acids. Trimming took 3 bases from V and 4 from J, leaving 17 bases between them. CDR3 loop: CASSFTAGTLADTQYF. The CDR3 coding sequence is TGTGCCAGCAGCTTTACCGCCGGGACTTTGGCAGATACGCAGTATTTT.